The clone carrying this T cell receptor (beta chain) was seen repeatedly, ten times or more. The target antigen is unknown. The sample originates from a study of identical twins. Study-level points and caveats: Alpha sequences out of frame and shared by twins had excess low generation probability. Invariant cells of the MAIT and iNKT types might have partly distorted the zero-insertion analyses.

The CDR3 contains 16 residues. Germline V gives CDR1 SGHVS, CDR2 FQNEAQ. J lost 2 bases, V lost 1 base, and 5 bases had no gene match. TCRdb ran MiXCR on the 5' RACE reads and lists one entry per CDR3 protein. Of hundreds of thousands of distinct CDR3 sequences listed, 8.6% are singletons. This sample was also put to use in a study of yellow fever vaccine responses in identical twins.

The receptor's source is a woman between 18 and 29 years old in good health. This chain connects TRBV7-8 to TRBJ2-1; 7 bases agree with TRBD2. The specimen sequenced was PBMCs. In DNA, the CDR3 is TGTGCCAGCAGCTTAGGACCGGGACTACCCTACAATGAGCAGTTCTTC. This gives the protein CASSLGPGLPYNEQFF. Supplemented by reference TRBV7-8 and TRBJ2-1, the full variable domain reads GAGVSQSPRYKVAKRGQDVALRCDPISGHVSLFWYQQALGQGPEFLTYFQNEAQLDKSGLPSDRFFAERPEGSVSTLKIQRTQQEDSAVYLCASSLGPGLPYNEQFFGPGTRLTVL.